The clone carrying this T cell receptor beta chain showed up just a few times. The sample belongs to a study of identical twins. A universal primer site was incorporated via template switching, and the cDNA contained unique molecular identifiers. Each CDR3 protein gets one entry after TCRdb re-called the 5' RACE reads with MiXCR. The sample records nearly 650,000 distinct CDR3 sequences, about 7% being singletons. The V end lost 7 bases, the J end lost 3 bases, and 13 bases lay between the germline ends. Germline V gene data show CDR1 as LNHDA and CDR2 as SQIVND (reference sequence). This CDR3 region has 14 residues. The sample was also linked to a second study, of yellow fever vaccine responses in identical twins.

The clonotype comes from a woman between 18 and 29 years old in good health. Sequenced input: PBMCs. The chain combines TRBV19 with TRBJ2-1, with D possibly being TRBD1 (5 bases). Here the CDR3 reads CASNTKTGYNEQFF. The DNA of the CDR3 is TGTGCCAGTAACACTAAAACAGGCTACAATGAGCAGTTCTTC.